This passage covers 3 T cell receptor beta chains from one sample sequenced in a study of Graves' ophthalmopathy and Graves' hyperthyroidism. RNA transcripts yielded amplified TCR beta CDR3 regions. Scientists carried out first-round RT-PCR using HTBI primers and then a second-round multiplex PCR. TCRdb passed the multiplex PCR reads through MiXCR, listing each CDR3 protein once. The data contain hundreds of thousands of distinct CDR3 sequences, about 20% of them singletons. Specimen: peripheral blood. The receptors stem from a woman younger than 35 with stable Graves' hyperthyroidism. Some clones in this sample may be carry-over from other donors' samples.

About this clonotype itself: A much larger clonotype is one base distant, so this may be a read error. CDR3 in amino acids: CSAARLADYSEQYF. DNA for the CDR3: TGCAGTGCTGCTCGACTAGCGGACTATTCGGAGCAGTACTTC. V and J are TRBV20-1 and TRBJ2-7; 9 bases map to TRBD2. The CDR3 has 14 amino acids. The germline V gene has CDR1 DFQATT and CDR2 SNEGSKA (reference sequence). The junction had 12 bases not matched to a gene; V was cut back by 5 bases and J by 7 bases.

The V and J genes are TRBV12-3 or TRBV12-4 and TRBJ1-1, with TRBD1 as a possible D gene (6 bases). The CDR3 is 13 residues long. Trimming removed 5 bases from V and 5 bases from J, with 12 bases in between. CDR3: CASSDPGVTEAFF. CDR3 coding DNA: TGTGCCAGCAGTGACCCAGGGGTTACTGAAGCTTTCTTT.

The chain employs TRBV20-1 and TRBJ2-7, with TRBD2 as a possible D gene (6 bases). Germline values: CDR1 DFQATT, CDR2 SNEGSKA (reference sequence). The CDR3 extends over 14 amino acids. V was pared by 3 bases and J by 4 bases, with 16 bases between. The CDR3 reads CSASPTSSHYEQYF. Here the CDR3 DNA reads TGCAGTGCTAGTCCGACTAGTTCTCATTACGAGCAGTACTTC.